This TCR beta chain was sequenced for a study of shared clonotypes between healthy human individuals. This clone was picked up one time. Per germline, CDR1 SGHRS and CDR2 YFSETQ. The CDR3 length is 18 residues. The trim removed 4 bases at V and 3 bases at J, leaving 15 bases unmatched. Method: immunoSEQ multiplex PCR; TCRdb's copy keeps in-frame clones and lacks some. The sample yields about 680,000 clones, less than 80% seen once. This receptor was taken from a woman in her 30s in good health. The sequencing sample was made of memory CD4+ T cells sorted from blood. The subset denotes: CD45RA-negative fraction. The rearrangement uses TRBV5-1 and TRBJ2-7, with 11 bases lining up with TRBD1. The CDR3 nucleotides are TGCGCCAGCAGCCGGGCCGGGACAGGGGGGTTACGGAACTACGAGCAGTACTTC. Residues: CASSRAGTGGLRNYEQYF.